Here is one T cell receptor (beta chain) with its context. The sample comes from a study of blood T cell repertoires in COVID-19. Overall study: The cDNA or gDNA used as material had been derived from T cells, B-cell-depleted T cells, or PBMCs.

The CDR3 spans 16 residues. The germline gives CDR1 SGHKS, CDR2 YYEKEE (reference sequence). J lost 0 bases, V lost 2 bases, and 7 bases had no gene match. Original handling: Reference gene primer amplification gave estimated nucleated cell counts. The table came from immunoSEQ multiplex PCR; TCRdb's copy has only in-frame clones and leaves some out. V and J calls plus clone size are reproduced from that table; the DNA served to infer D and trimming. The sample records some 56,000 clones, around 84% being singletons. This receptor was identified in a woman older than 75 with acute or convalescent COVID-19. The chain employs TRBV5-5 and TRBJ1-1; 7 bases align to TRBD1. The specimen sequenced was peripheral blood. In DNA form, the CDR3 reads TGTGCCAGCAGCTTAGGACGGGGACAGCTGAACACTGAAGCTTTCTTT. This codes for CASSLGRGQLNTEAFF.